This TCR beta chain was documented in a study of radiation and T cells in renal cell carcinoma. Worth noting for this clone: Its antigen is currently unknown.

Notes on the study in general: In blood, top tumor clones expanded by 2 weeks, shrinking by 4.

Time point: baseline pretreatment blood. Documented treatment: 15 Gy SBRT to primary tumor, nephrectomy 4 weeks later. Radiation-treated patients gave blood at baseline, week 2 and week 4. Here immunoSEQ multiplex PCR was the method, and the copy in TCRdb shows in-frame clones only, minus some. The sample contains just over 95,000 clones, 65% to 90% of which appear only once. This TCR was sampled from a man in his forties or fifties with renal cell carcinoma. The sample was blood, taken from a patient whose treatment included radiotherapy and nephrectomy.

The DNA of the CDR3 is TGCGCCAGCAGTGATCGGGTGGGGACCGGGGAGCTGTTTTTT. Its translation: CASSDRVGTGELFF. The chain combines TRBV5-1 with TRBJ2-2; D unclear. Per germline, CDR1 SGHRS and CDR2 YFSETQ. The length of the CDR3 is 14 residues. Trimming stripped 5 bases from V and 5 bases from J, with 13 bases between.